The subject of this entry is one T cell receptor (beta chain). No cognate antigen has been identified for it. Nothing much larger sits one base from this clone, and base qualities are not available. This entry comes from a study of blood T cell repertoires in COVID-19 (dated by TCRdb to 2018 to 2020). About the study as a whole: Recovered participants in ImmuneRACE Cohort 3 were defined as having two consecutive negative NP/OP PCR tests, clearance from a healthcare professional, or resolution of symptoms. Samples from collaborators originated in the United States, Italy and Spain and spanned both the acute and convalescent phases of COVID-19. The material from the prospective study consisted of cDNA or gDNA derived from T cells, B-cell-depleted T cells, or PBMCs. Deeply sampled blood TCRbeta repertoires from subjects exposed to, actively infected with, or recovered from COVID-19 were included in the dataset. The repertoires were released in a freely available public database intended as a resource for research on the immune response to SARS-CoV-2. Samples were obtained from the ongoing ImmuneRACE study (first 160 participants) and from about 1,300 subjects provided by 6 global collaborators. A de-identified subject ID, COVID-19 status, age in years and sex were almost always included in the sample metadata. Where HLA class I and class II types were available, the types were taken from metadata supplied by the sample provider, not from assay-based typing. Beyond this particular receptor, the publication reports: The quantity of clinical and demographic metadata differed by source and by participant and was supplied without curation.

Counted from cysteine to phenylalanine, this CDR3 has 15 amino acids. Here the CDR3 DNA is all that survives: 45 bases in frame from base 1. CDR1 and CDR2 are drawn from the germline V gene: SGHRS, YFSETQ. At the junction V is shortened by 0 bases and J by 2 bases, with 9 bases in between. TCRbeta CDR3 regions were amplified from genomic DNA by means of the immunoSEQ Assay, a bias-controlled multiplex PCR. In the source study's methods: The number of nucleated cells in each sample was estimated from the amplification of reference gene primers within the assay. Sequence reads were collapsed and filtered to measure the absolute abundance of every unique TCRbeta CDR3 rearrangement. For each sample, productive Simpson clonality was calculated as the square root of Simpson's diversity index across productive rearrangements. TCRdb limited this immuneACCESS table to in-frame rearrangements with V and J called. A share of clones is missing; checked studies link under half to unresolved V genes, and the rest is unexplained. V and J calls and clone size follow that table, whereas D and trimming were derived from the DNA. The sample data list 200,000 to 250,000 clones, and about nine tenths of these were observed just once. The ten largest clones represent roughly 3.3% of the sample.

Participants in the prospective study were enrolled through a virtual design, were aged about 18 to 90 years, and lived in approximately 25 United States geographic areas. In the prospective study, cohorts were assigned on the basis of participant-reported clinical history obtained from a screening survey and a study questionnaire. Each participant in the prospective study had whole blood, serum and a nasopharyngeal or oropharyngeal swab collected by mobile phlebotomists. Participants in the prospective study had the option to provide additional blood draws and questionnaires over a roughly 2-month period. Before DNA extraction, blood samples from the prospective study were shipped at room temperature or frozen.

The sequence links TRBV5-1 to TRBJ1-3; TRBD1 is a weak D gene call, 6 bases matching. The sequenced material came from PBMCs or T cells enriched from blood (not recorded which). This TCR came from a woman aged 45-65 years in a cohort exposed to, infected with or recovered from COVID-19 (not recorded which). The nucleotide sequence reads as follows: TGCGCCAGCAGCTTGGAGGGGGAAGCTGGAAACACCATATATTTT. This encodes CASSLEGEAGNTIYF.